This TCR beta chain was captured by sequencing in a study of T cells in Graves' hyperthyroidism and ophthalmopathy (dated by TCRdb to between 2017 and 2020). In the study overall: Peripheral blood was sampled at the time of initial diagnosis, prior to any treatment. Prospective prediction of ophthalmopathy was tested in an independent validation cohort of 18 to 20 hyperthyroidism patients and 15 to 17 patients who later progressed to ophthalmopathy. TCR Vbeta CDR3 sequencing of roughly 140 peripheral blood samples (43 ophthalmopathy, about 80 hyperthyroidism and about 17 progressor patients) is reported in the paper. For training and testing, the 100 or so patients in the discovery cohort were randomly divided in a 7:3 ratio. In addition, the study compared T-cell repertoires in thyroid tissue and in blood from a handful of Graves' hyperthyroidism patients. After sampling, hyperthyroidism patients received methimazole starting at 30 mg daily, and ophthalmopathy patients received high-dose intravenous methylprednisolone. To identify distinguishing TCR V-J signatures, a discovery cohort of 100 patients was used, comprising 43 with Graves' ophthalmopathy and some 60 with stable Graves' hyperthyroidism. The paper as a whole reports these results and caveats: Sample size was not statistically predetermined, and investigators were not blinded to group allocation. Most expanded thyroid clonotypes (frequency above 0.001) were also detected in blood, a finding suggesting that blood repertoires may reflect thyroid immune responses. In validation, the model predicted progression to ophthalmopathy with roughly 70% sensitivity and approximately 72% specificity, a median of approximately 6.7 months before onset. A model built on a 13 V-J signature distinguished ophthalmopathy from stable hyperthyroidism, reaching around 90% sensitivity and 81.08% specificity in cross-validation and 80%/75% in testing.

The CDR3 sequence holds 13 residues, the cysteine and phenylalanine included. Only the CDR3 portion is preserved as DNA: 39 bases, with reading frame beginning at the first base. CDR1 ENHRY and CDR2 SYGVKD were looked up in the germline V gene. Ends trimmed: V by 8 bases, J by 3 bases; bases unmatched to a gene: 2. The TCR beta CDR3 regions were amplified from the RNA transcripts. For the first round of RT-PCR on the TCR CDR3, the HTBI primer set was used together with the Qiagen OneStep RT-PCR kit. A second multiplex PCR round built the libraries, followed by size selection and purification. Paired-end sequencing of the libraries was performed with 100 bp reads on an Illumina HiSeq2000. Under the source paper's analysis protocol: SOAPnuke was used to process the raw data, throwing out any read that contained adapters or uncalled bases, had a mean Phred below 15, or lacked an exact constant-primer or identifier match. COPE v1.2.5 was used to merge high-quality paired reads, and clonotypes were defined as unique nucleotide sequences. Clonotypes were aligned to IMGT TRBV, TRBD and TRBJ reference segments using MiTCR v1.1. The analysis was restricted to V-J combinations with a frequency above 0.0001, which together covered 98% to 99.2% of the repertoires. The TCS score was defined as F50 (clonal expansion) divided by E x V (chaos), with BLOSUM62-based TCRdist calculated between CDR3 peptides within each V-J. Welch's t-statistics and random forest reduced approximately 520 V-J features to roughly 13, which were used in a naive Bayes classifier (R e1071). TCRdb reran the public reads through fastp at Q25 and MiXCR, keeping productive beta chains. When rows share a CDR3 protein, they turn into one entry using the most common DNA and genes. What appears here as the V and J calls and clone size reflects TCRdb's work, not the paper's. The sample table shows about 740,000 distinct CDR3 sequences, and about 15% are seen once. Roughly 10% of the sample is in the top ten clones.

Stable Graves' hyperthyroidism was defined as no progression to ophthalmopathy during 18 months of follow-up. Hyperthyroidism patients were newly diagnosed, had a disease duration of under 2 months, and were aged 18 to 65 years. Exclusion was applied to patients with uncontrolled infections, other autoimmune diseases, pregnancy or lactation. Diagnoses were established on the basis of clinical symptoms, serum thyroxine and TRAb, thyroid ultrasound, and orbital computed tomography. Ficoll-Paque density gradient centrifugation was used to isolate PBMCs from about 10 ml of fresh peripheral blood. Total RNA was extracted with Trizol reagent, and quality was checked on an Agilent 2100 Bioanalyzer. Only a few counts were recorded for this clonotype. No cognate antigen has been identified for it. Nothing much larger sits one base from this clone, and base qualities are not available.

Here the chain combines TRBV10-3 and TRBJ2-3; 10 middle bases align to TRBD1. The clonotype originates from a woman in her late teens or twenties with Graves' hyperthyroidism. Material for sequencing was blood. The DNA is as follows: TGTGCCATCCGACAGGGGGCGACAGATACGCAGTATTTT. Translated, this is CAIRQGATDTQYF.